This T cell receptor beta chain was identified during a study of cytomegalovirus exposure and HLA in healthy donors. Overall study: The approximately 100 million unique TCR beta sequences, from 150 million to 200 million T cells, were found by an earlier analysis. Broader study findings: Analysis was performed later, and it showed HLA-associated TCR beta chains to be more clonally expanded than equally common others. CMV antigen specificity of three CMV-associated chains was confirmed in vitro.

Primers: 60 Vbeta forward and 13 Jbeta reverse. Sequencing used immunoSEQ multiplex PCR; TCRdb keeps in-frame clones, though not all of them. The sample includes roughly 120,000 clones, 65% to 80% of them seen just once. The table lists this clone with a count of one. What it binds is not known. This CDR3 contains 17 residues. Between the trimmed V and J ends, which lost 0 bases and 3 bases, there was a span of 15 bases. CDR1 SGHRS and CDR2 YFSETQ come from the germline V gene. The sequencing sample was made of PBMCs. This chain uses TRBV5-1 with TRBJ1-4; D may be TRBD1 (6 bases). This TCR derives from a woman aged 60-75 years in good health and CMV-seropositive. This CDR3 is CASSLGANRVSNEKLFF. The DNA of the CDR3 is TGCGCCAGCAGCTTGGGAGCGAACAGGGTATCTAATGAAAAACTGTTTTTT.